This entry lists 14 T cell receptor beta chains sequenced from one sample in a study of shared clonotypes between healthy human individuals. TCRdb's table, derived via immunoSEQ multiplex PCR, lists solely in-frame clones and lacks some. The data hold over a million clones, with 95% to 99% observed a single time. The sample comprised naive CD4+ T cells sorted from blood. Subset indicated: CD45RA+ positively selected. Receptors originate from a man between 25 and 39 years old in good health.

The chain combines TRBV15 with TRBJ2-7, with 13 bases aligning to TRBD2. The CDR3 loop spans 15 amino acids. V shed 5 bases, J shed 4 bases, and the junction held 5 bases outside the gene matches. Germline CDR1 is LNHNV and CDR2 is YYDKDF (reference sequence). The CDR3 sequence: CATSGGLAGEYEQYF. CDR3 in DNA: TGTGCCACCAGCGGAGGACTAGCGGGAGAGTACGAGCAGTACTTC.

The chain recombines TRBV5-4 with TRBJ2-3, with a weak D call TRBD1 (7 bases). This CDR3 region has 17 residues. Per germline, CDR1 SGHNT and CDR2 YYREEE (reference sequence). V was clipped by 2 bases and J by 6 bases, with 22 bases between them. The chain's CDR3 is CASSFYQGGSWIDTQYF. In DNA form, the CDR3 reads TGTGCCAGCAGCTTTTATCAGGGGGGTTCGTGGATTGATACGCAGTATTTT.

The V and J genes are TRBV7-2 and TRBJ1-3; D gene uncertain. Germline V gene sequence: CDR1 SGHTA, CDR2 FQGNSA. Trimming pared 5 bases from V and 4 bases from J, leaving 15 bases between. The length of the CDR3 is 15 residues. CDR3 coding DNA: TGTGCCAGCAGCACCCGGTCCCCAGGCGGAAACACCATATATTTT. It translates to CASSTRSPGGNTIYF. The full variable domain, in which reference TRBV7-2 and TRBJ1-3 provide the parts outside the CDR3, is GAGVSQSPSNKVTEKGKDVELRCDPISGHTALYWYRQSLGQGLEFLIYFQGNSAPDKSGLPSDRFSAERTGGSVSTLTIQRTQQEDSAVYLCASSTRSPGGNTIYFGEGSWLTVV.

The rearrangement links TRBV19 to TRBJ1-1, with TRBD1 as a possible D gene (6 bases). The CDR3 covers 14 residues. Germline assignment: CDR1 LNHDA and CDR2 SQIVND (reference sequence). V dropped 4 bases and J dropped 2 bases, with 11 bases sitting between them. The CDR3 bases are TGTGCCAGTAGTACACAACAGGGTAACACTGAAGCTTTCTTT. Translation: CASSTQQGNTEAFF.

There are a few counts of this clone. The sample contains more than one DNA sequence encoding this CDR3. The chain is built from TRBV6-4 and TRBJ2-2; D gene ambiguous. This CDR3 is 13 amino acids long. V lost 2 bases and J 3 bases, leaving 4 bases between the germline ends. From germline, CDR1 is MRHNA and CDR2 SNTAGT. In nucleotides, the CDR3 is TGTGCCAGCAGTGACAGGGACACCGGGGAGCTGTTTTTT. This encodes CASSDRDTGELFF.

The chain is built from TRBV6-4 and TRBJ2-6, with D maybe TRBD2 (5 bases). This CDR3 spans 12 amino acids. Trimming pared 6 bases from V and 12 bases from J, leaving 12 bases between. From germline, CDR1 is MRHNA and CDR2 SNTAGT. In nucleotides, the CDR3 is TGTGCCAGCAGACCGCCGGGGTGCGTCCTGACTTTC. Its translation is CASRPPGCVLTF.

This sequence joins TRBV5-6 and TRBJ2-7; TRBD2 might be the D (6 bases). CDR1 SGHDT and CDR2 YYEEEE come from the germline V gene. Trimming took 2 bases from V and 2 from J, leaving 14 bases between them. CDR3 length equals 15 residues. The CDR3 nucleotides are TGTGCCAGCAGCTTTGGCGGTGGGAGGCCCTACGAGCAGTACTTC. Amino acid sequence: CASSFGGGRPYEQYF.

V is TRBV7-8 and J is TRBJ2-7, with D maybe TRBD2 (5 bases). With 5 bases removed from V and 3 bases from J, the gap between germline ends came to 17 bases. Germline values: CDR1 SGHVS, CDR2 FQNEAQ. The CDR3 runs to 15 residues. The CDR3 region is CASSPDSYFSYEQYF. CDR3 coding DNA: TGTGCCAGCAGCCCGGACTCCTACTTCAGCTACGAGCAGTACTTC. Using reference TRBV7-8 and TRBJ2-7 for the parts outside the CDR3, the full variable domain is GAGVSQSPRYKVAKRGQDVALRCDPISGHVSLFWYQQALGQGPEFLTYFQNEAQLDKSGLPSDRFFAERPEGSVSTLKIQRTQQEDSAVYLCASSPDSYFSYEQYFGPGTRLTVT.

V gene TRBV10-3 combines with J gene TRBJ1-5; maybe TRBD1 (5 bases). Germline V gene lookup returns CDR1 ENHRY and CDR2 SYGVKD. The CDR3 is made up of 16 amino acids. Trimming shortened V by 0 bases and J by 2 bases, and 11 bases separated the two germline ends. CDR3 protein: CAISESRTGGNQPQHF. The DNA for the CDR3 is TGTGCCATCAGTGAGTCGAGAACAGGCGGCAATCAGCCCCAGCATTTT.

This clone has just one count. The gene calls are TRBV10-3 and TRBJ2-3; tentative D call: TRBD2 (6 bases). The ends were cut back, 8 bases at V and 2 bases at J, with 8 bases in the middle. The CDR3 is 12 amino acids. CDR1 and CDR2 from the germline V gene are ENHRY and SYGVKD. CDR3 loop: CAIGTATDTQYF. CDR3 coding DNA: TGTGCCATCGGGACTGCCACAGATACGCAGTATTTT.

V gene TRBV29-1 combines with J gene TRBJ2-7; D tentatively reads TRBD1 or TRBD2 (5 bases each). The germline V gene has CDR1 SQVTM and CDR2 ANQGSEA. V gave up 5 bases and J gave up 10 bases, with 15 bases separating them. The CDR3 covers 11 residues. The CDR3: CSVRRDGDQYF. CDR3 nucleotides: TGCAGCGTTAGAAGGGACGGGGATCAGTACTTC.

This chain uses TRBV7-8 with TRBJ1-5, with D maybe TRBD1 (5 bases). Germline V gives CDR1 SGHVS, CDR2 FQNEAQ. The CDR3 has 20 residues. Trimming pared 2 bases from V and 0 bases from J, leaving 23 bases between. This CDR3 is CASSLLGGSGYGGSNQPQHF. In DNA form, the CDR3 reads TGTGCCAGCAGCTTATTAGGAGGGAGTGGGTACGGGGGTAGCAATCAGCCCCAGCATTTT.

The chain links TRBV5-1 to TRBJ2-5; D is ambiguous. The end of the DNA fits TRBJ2-7 better, so the J call may be wrong. This CDR3 spans 13 amino acids. Germline V lookup: CDR1 SGHRS, CDR2 YFSETQ. The CDR3 sequence is CASSPDLSYEQYF. CDR3 sequence (DNA): TGCGCCAGCAGCCCCGACCTTTCCTACGAGCAGTACTTC.

The V gene is TRBV7-6, the J gene TRBJ2-7; TRBD1 is a possible D gene (5 bases). CDR1 is SGHVS, CDR2 FNYEAQ, per germline. The V gene lost 1 base and the J gene lost 9 bases, with 13 bases spanning the gap. The CDR3 sequence is 13 residues long. This chain's CDR3 is CASSLGQNTGQYF. CDR3 bases: TGTGCCAGCAGCTTAGGACAGAACACAGGGCAGTACTTC. Full variable domain (remainder filled in from reference TRBV7-6 and TRBJ2-7): GAGVSQSPRYKVTKRGQDVALRCDPISGHVSLYWYRQALGQGPEFLTYFNYEAQQDKSGLPNDRFSAERPEGSISTLTIQRTEQRDSAMYRCASSLGQNTGQYFGPGTRLTVT.